The 5 T cell receptor beta chains presented below share a single source sample, sequenced in a study of cytomegalovirus exposure and HLA in healthy donors. PCR amplification relied on 60 Vbeta primers (plus 13 Jbeta primers). The protocol was immunoSEQ multiplex PCR, while the TCRdb copy is restricted to in-frame clones and leaves out a portion. The sample comprises around 100,000 clones, roughly 70% of which are singletons, and more than 15% rests with the top ten. The sample was PBMCs. The receptors were sampled from a woman aged 18 to 35 in good health and CMV-seropositive.

J is TRBJ2-7 and V is TRBV18, with 9 bases that match TRBD1. The CDR3 is 15 amino acids. V gave up 3 bases and J gave up 5 bases; unmatched junction bases: 8. Germline CDR1 is KGHSH and CDR2 is LQKENI. The CDR3 here is CASSPAGTGLNEQYF. The CDR3 DNA reads as TGTGCCAGCTCACCGGCCGGGACAGGGCTGAACGAGCAGTACTTC.

This clone has ten or more counts. This chain connects TRBV6-1 to TRBJ2-1; D might be TRBD2 (5 bases). Germline-derived CDR1 and CDR2 are MNHNS and SASEGT. The CDR3 contains 12 residues. V lost 5 bases to trimming and J lost 9 bases, with 11 bases between them. The CDR3 DNA reads TGTGCCAGCAGTCTTCTAGCTAGTGAGCAGTTCTTC. As protein: CASSLLASEQFF.

The V call is TRBV19, the J call TRBJ1-1, with 10 bases that match TRBD1. The CDR3 is made up of 15 amino acids. V lost 0 bases and J lost 4; bases outside the gene matches: 2. CDR1 LNHDA and CDR2 SQIVND come from the germline V gene (reference sequence). The chain's CDR3 is CASSIEGTGATEAFF. Here the CDR3 DNA reads TGTGCCAGTAGTATAGAGGGGACAGGGGCCACTGAAGCTTTCTTT.

This rearrangement joins TRBV19 to TRBJ1-2; D is possibly TRBD1 (6 bases). The CDR3 loop spans 16 amino acids. Trimming shortened V by 1 base and J by 1 base, and 13 bases separated the two germline ends. CDR1 is LNHDA, CDR2 SQIVND, per germline (reference sequence). The CDR3 DNA reads TGTGCCAGTAGTATAGCCCCCGAACAGGGTAACTATGGCTACACCTTC. As protein: CASSIAPEQGNYGYTF.

This clone has just a few counts. V is TRBV4-2 and J is TRBJ1-4; D is undetermined. Between the trimmed V and J ends, which lost 1 base and 5 bases, there was a span of 14 bases. The CDR3 contains 16 residues. The germline V gene encodes CDR1 LGHNA and CDR2 YNFKEQ. The CDR3 loop is CASSQGGRGENEKLFF. CDR3 bases: TGTGCCAGCAGCCAAGGGGGTCGGGGAGAAAATGAAAAACTGTTTTTT.